Listed below are T cell receptor beta chains from one sample, sequenced in a study of T cell responses to AZD1222 COVID-19 vaccine. Assay: immunoSEQ multiplex PCR; the TCRdb copy retains only in-frame clones and omits some. This sample carries roughly 130,000 clones, around 94% of them seen once, and the ten largest clones take around 7%. Sample: peripheral blood, taken on day 0 of AZD1222 vaccination. The receptor set was obtained from an adult in good health. Each CDR3 is given with its conserved first and last residue. The D gene is left open where the match is weak. Size values are once, few and many counts, or a class for expanded clones, and some rows have none.

d_call clone_size j_call cdr3_length v_call cdr3_nt cdr3_aa
TRBD2 - TRBJ2-5 14 TRBV10-3 TGTGCCATCAGTGATCCTAGCGGGAAAGCGACCCAGTACTTC CAISDPSGKATQYF
- - TRBJ1-4 13 TRBV6-5 TGTGCCAGCAGTTTTAATATAGGTGAAAAACTGTTTTTT CASSFNIGEKLFF
- once TRBJ2-7 15 TRBV28 TGTGCCAGCAGTTTAATCGACGTGAGCTCCTACGAGCAGTACTTC CASSLIDVSSYEQYF
- - TRBJ2-2 16 TRBV18 TGTGCCAGCTCACCAAGTAGGAGCAGGGAGACCGGGGAGCTGTTTTTT CASSPSRSRETGELFF
TRBD1 - TRBJ1-2 14 TRBV28 TGTGCCAGCAGTTACAGGGGGCGCGGGGCTGGCTACACCTTC CASSYRGRGAGYTF
TRBD1 - TRBJ1-3 15 TRBV2 TGTGCCAGCAGCGCCCAGAGGGGACAGGGAAACACCATATATTTT CASSAQRGQGNTIYF
TRBD1 - TRBJ2-3 17 TRBV10-3 TGTGCCATCAGTGAGTCGCTTCGGGACAGGGGTTCAGATACGCAGTATTTT CAISESLRDRGSDTQYF
TRBD1 - TRBJ1-5 15 TRBV28 TGTGCCAGCAGATCTAGGACAGGAAACAATCAGCCCCAGCATTTT CASRSRTGNNQPQHF
- - TRBJ1-5 14 TRBV4-1 TGCGCCAGCAGCCAACCAACTAGGATGGGGCCCCAGCATTTT CASSQPTRMGPQHF
- - TRBJ1-3 13 TRBV10-3 TGTGCCATCAGTCAGAGGGCTGGAAACACCATATATTTT CAISQRAGNTIYF
TRBD2 - TRBJ2-1 19 TRBV19 TGTGCCAGTAGTATAGAAGGGACTAGCGGGAGAGGAGGTCATAGTGAGCAGTTCTTC CASSIEGTSGRGGHSEQFF
- - TRBJ1-5 14 TRBV18 TGTGCCAGCTCCCTAGACAGGTTCAATCAGCCCCAGCATTTT CASSLDRFNQPQHF
- - TRBJ2-7 11 TRBV3-1/TRBV3-2 TGTGCCAGCAGCCACTATTACGAGCAGTACTTC CASSHYYEQYF
TRBD1 - TRBJ1-2 14 TRBV7-9 TGTGCCAGCAGCCCGACAGGGCAGGCCTATGGCTACACCTTC CASSPTGQAYGYTF
TRBD1 - TRBJ1-2 13 TRBV4-1 TGCGCCAGCAGCCAAGGGGACAGGGGTGGCTACACCTTC CASSQGDRGGYTF
- - TRBJ1-1 15 TRBV3-1/TRBV3-2 TGTGCCAGCAGCCACATAAGGGGGGGAAGGACTGAAGCTTTCTTT CASSHIRGGRTEAFF
TRBD1 - TRBJ1-6 14 TRBV2 TGTGCCAGCGGTACCCAGGGGGCTGGGTCACCCCTCCACTTT CASGTQGAGSPLHF
TRBD1 - TRBJ1-2 16 TRBV9 TGTGCCAGCAGCGCCAGCCCCCGGGGACAGATCTATGGCTACACCTTC CASSASPRGQIYGYTF
- - TRBJ2-1 11 TRBV20-1 TGCAGTGCTAAGCGGTTCAATGAGCAGTTCTTC CSAKRFNEQFF
- - TRBJ2-5 16 TRBV18 TGTGCCAGCTCACCCCCGGAGGGGGGCCTTGAAGAGACCCAGTACTTC CASSPPEGGLEETQYF
TRBD2 - TRBJ2-3 17 TRBV5-1 TGCGCCAGCAGCTTGGCCCGAGCGGGAGGGCCCACAGATACGCAGTATTTT CASSLARAGGPTDTQYF
- - TRBJ1-2 11 TRBV28 TGTGCCAGCAGGGAAGGATATGGCTACACCTTC CASREGYGYTF
- once TRBJ1-2 16 TRBV5-1 TGCGCCAGCAGCTCTGTTGGGGGCGCACCTAACTATGGCTACACCTTC CASSSVGGAPNYGYTF
TRBD1 - TRBJ1-2 13 TRBV5-1 TGCGCCAGCAGCTTGGGACAGGGTCATGGCTACACCTTC CASSLGQGHGYTF
- once TRBJ2-1 16 TRBV10-3 TGTGCCATCAGTGAGATTAGCGCCTCCAGGGGCAATGAGCAGTTCTTC CAISEISASRGNEQFF
TRBD2 - TRBJ2-3 19 TRBV5-4 TGTGCCAGCAGCTTGGGAGGTAGCGGGAGGGCCCCGGCCACAGATACGCAGTATTTT CASSLGGSGRAPATDTQYF
- - TRBJ2-1 14 TRBV7-6 TGTGCCAGCAGCCAACCGGGACCTCTAATGGAGCAGTTCTTC CASSQPGPLMEQFF
- - TRBJ1-1 18 TRBV5-1 TGCGCCAGCAGCTTGGCCGGGCCGTCACGGAATACGAACACTGAAGCTTTCTTT CASSLAGPSRNTNTEAFF
- - TRBJ1-2 13 TRBV7-9 TGTGCCAGCACCGGGCTGGTTAACTATGGCTACACCTTC CASTGLVNYGYTF
- - TRBJ1-4 14 TRBV5-4 TGTGCCAGCAGCTTGGCCGGGTGGAGTGAAAAACTGTTTTTT CASSLAGWSEKLFF
- - TRBJ2-1 12 TRBV11-2 TGTGCCAGCAGCTTGGGCTTTAATGAGCAGTTCTTC CASSLGFNEQFF
TRBD2 - TRBJ2-1 15 TRBV27 TGTGCCAGCAGTTTTAAGACTAGCGGGAGAAATGAGCAGTTCTTC CASSFKTSGRNEQFF
- - TRBJ2-7 13 TRBV5-4 TGTGCCAGCAGCTTTGGACCGCCCTACGAGCAGTACTTC CASSFGPPYEQYF
- - TRBJ2-5 15 TRBV4-2 TGTGCCAGCAGCTATTCACGCGGGGAACAAGAGACCCAGTACTTC CASSYSRGEQETQYF
- - TRBJ1-5 21 TRBV20-1 TGCAGTGCTAGTAACCCCTTACGGGGGGTTGCTCCCCCCTATAGCAATCAGCCCCAGCATTTT CSASNPLRGVAPPYSNQPQHF
TRBD1 - TRBJ1-2 13 TRBV19 TGTGCCAGTATACAGGGACAGAACTATGGCTACACCTTC CASIQGQNYGYTF
- - TRBJ2-7 14 TRBV6-5 TGTGCCAGCAGTTACTCTTATCAGGGGTACGAGCAGTACTTC CASSYSYQGYEQYF
TRBD1 - TRBJ1-6 17 TRBV13 TGTGCCAGCAGCTACCACTCCGCAGGGGGCGCGTTATCACCCCTCCACTTT CASSYHSAGGALSPLHF
- - TRBJ1-1 12 TRBV28 TGTGCCAGCAGATCAACGGGACCTGAAGCTTTCTTT CASRSTGPEAFF
TRBD2 - TRBJ2-7 14 TRBV6-6 TGTGCCAGCACCCCAGGGACTATCTCCTACGAGCAGTACTTC CASTPGTISYEQYF
- - TRBJ1-1 14 TRBV2 TGTGCCAGCAGGGAGACTTCAACGAACACTGAAGCTTTCTTT CASRETSTNTEAFF
TRBD1 - TRBJ2-3 14 TRBV6-2/TRBV6-3 TGTGCCAGCAGCAGACAGGGGAGCACAGATACGCAGTATTTT CASSRQGSTDTQYF
- once TRBJ1-3 12 TRBV19 TGTGCCAGTAGTGACAGACTAAACACCATATATTTT CASSDRLNTIYF
- - TRBJ2-2 13 TRBV7-2 TGTGCCAGCAGCTCTCCGAACACCGGGGAGCTGTTTTTT CASSSPNTGELFF
TRBD2 - TRBJ2-7 16 TRBV7-2 TGTGCCAGCAGCCCCTACGGGACTAGCGGGTCCTACGAGCAGTACTTC CASSPYGTSGSYEQYF
TRBD1 - TRBJ1-2 14 TRBV6-5 TGTGCCAGCAGTCCGGACAGGTCCTTCTATGGCTACACCTTC CASSPDRSFYGYTF
TRBD1 - TRBJ2-5 14 TRBV19 TGTGCCAGTAGTTGGGGACAGGGAGGAGAGACCCAGTACTTC CASSWGQGGETQYF
- - TRBJ1-1 19 TRBV28 TGTGCCAGCAGTTTACCACCATTCTCCGGGACACCAAAGAACACTGAAGCTTTCTTT CASSLPPFSGTPKNTEAFF
TRBD2 - TRBJ2-1 15 TRBV6-5 TGTGCCAGCAGTTTTCGGACTAGCGCCTACAATGAGCAGTTCTTC CASSFRTSAYNEQFF
- once TRBJ1-2 12 TRBV19 TGTGCCAGTAGTCCGTTAGACTATGGCTACACCTTC CASSPLDYGYTF
- - TRBJ1-3 13 TRBV7-9 TGTGCCAGCAGCTTAGACCCGGGGGACACCATATATTTT CASSLDPGDTIYF
- - TRBJ2-1 13 TRBV27 TGTGCCAGCAGTACAGACGGATACAATGAGCAGTTCTTC CASSTDGYNEQFF
TRBD1 - TRBJ1-2 14 TRBV19 TGTGCCAGTAGTCCGCCGACAGGGGGCCGTGGCTACACCTTC CASSPPTGGRGYTF
- - TRBJ2-7 15 TRBV15 TGTGCCACCAGCAGAACAGGCCCACCGGGAAGCGAGCAGTACTTC CATSRTGPPGSEQYF
- - TRBJ2-2 13 TRBV27 TGTGCCAGCAGTTTAAAGAGCACCGGGGAGCTGTTTTTT CASSLKSTGELFF